This T cell receptor beta chain was identified in a study of cytomegalovirus exposure and HLA in healthy donors. Study results and limitations: Follow-up analysis seemed to connect common viral pathogens with several of the most significant clusters identified.

The V segment lost 4 bases and the J segment 14 bases; nucleotides outside the gene matches: 10. In germline, CDR1 is SGHRS, CDR2 YFSETQ. The CDR3 loop spans 14 amino acids. Of note for this clone: Its specificity is not known.

In the PCR, 60 Vbeta and 13 Jbeta primers were used. Study processing details: Later, some 75 million unique TCR beta chains were counted in an analysis, and around 11 million of them were shared. Assay used: immunoSEQ multiplex PCR; TCRdb lists only in-frame clones, some missing. V and J calls and clone size are given by that table; D and trimming were obtained from the DNA. The sample records some 120,000 clones, roughly 86% being singletons. This sequence originates from a man between 18 and 35 years old in good health and CMV-seronegative. Material: PBMCs. The genes are TRBV5-1 and TRBJ1-6, with 9 positions matching TRBD1. The CDR3, as DNA: TGCGCCAGCAGCCTGGTTCCGGGACAGGGAGCCCTCCACTTT. It translates to CASSLVPGQGALHF.